Shown below are 5 T cell receptor beta chains from a single sample sequenced in a study of T cells in women clearing cervical HPV infection. Method: immunoSEQ multiplex PCR; TCRdb's copy keeps in-frame clones and lacks some. This sample's clone table lists about 15,000 clones. Material: blood buffy coat. These receptors were taken from a woman aged 18-70 years with a cervical HPV16 infection that either progressed to CIN3+ or cleared (not recorded which).

Remarks on this clone: The read terminates 3 residues ahead of where the CDR3 ends, so the germline J gene completes it. This chain connects TRBV4-1 to TRBJ1-1; 7 bases are shared with TRBD1. From germline, CDR1 is MGHRA and CDR2 YSYEKL. V shed 5 bases, J shed 0 bases, and the junction held 6 bases outside the gene matches. CDR3 length: 15 residues. Incomplete CDR3 DNA: TGCGCCAGCAGCAAAGGGACAGCCATGAACACTGAA. Amino acid sequence: CASSKGTAMNTE. The entire CDR3 protein is CASSKGTAMNTEAFF.

As to this clone: Read sequence stops 3 residues before the CDR3 end, and the germline J gene provides the missing end. This chain links TRBV5-1 with TRBJ1-1; D unclear. V lost 0 bases and J lost 0, with 9 bases in between. CDR1 is SGHRS and CDR2 is YFSETQ in the germline V gene. CDR3 length: 15 amino acids. Here the CDR3 reads CASSLAPVMNTEAFF. The sequenced part of the CDR3 DNA is TGCGCCAGCAGCTTGGCACCGGTAATGAACACTGAA.

Concerning this clone: The read comes to an end 3 residues before the CDR3 does, leaving the germline J gene to fill in the end. The chain combines TRBV6-1 with TRBJ2-5; perhaps TRBD1 as D (5 bases). Germline V CDR1 and CDR2: MNHNS, SASEGT. The CDR3 loop spans 13 amino acids. V was clipped by 4 bases and J by 1 base, with 7 bases between them. The covered CDR3 bases are TGTGCCAGCAGTGGCAGGGCCCAAGAGACC. It codes for CASSGRAQET. The CDR3 reads in full as CASSGRAQETQYF.

Note on this clone: The read finishes 3 residues shy of the CDR3 end, and the germline J gene is used to complete it. The J gene is TRBJ1-1, the V gene TRBV6-1, with TRBD1 as a possible D gene (6 bases). With 2 bases removed from V and 1 base from J, the gap between germline ends came to 8 bases. The CDR3 covers 14 residues. CDR1 is MNHNS, CDR2 SASEGT, per germline. The CDR3 here is CASSELQGNTEAFF. CDR3 DNA, as far as it was read: TGTGCCAGCAGTGAATTACAGGGGAACACTGAA.

Concerning this clone itself: The read terminates 3 residues before the CDR3 end, so the remaining end is supplied by the germline J gene. The rearrangement uses TRBV10-3 and TRBJ1-2; D is uncertain. CDR1 is ENHRY and CDR2 is SYGVKD in the germline V gene. The CDR3 is 11 residues long. The CDR3 region is CAISDSRGYTF. The sequenced CDR3 bases are TGTGCCATCAGTGATTCTCGGGGC.